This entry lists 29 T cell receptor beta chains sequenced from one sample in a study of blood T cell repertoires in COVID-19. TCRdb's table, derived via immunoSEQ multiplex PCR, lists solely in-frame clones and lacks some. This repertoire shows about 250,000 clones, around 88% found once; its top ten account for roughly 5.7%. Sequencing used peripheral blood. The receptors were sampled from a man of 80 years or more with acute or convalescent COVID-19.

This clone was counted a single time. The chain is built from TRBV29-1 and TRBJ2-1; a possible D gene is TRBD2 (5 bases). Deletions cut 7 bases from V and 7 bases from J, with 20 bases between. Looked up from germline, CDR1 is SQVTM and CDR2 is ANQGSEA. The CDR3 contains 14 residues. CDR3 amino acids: CSAIRVREENEQFF. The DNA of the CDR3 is TGCAGCGCAATCCGGGTCCGGGAAGAAAATGAGCAGTTCTTC.

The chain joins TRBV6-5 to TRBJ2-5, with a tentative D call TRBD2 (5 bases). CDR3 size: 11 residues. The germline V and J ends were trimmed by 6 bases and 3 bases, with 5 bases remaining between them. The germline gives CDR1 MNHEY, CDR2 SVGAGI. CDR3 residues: CASSGEETQYF. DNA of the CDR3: TGTGCCAGCAGCGGGGAAGAGACCCAGTACTTC.

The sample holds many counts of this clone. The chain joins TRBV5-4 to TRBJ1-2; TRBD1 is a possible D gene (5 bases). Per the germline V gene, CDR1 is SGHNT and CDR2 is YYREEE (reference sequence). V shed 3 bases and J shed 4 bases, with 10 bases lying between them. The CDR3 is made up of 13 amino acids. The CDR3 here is CASSWGEGYGYTF. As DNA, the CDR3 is TGTGCCAGCAGCTGGGGGGAAGGCTATGGCTACACCTTC.

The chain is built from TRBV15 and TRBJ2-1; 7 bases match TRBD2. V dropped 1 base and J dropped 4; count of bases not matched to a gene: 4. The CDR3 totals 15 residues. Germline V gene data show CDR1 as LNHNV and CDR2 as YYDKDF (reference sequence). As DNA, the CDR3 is TGTGCCACCAGCAGAGGGCCAGCGGGGTACAATGAGCAGTTCTTC. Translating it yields CATSRGPAGYNEQFF. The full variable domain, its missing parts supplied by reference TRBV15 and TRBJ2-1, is DAMVIQNPRYQVTQFGKPVTLSCSQTLNHNVMYWYQQKSSQAPKLLFHYYDKDFNNEADTPDNFQSRRPNTSFCFLDIRSPGLGDTAMYLCATSRGPAGYNEQFFGPGTRLTVL.

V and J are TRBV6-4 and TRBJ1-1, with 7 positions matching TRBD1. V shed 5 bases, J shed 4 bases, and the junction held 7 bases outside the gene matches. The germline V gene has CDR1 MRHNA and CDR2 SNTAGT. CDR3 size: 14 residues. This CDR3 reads CASSQGQGGTEAFF. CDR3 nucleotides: TGTGCCAGCAGTCAGGGCCAGGGGGGCACTGAAGCTTTCTTT.

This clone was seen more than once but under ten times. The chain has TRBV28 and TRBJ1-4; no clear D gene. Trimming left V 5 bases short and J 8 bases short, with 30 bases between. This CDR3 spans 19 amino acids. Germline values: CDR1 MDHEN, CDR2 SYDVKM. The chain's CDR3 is CASSPGITVNIPSREKLFF. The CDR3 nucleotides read TGTGCCAGCAGTCCAGGAATCACCGTTAACATACCCTCCAGGGAAAAACTGTTTTTT.

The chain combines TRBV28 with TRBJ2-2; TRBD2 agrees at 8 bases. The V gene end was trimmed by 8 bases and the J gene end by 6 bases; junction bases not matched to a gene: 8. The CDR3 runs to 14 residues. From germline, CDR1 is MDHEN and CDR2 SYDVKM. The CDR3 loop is CASFRPGGPGELFF. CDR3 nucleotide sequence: TGTGCCAGCTTCCGGCCGGGAGGGCCCGGGGAGCTGTTTTTT. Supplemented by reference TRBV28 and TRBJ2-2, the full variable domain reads DVKVTQSSRYLVKRTGEKVFLECVQDMDHENMFWYRQDPGLGLRLIYFSYDVKMKEKGDIPEGYSVSREKKERFSLILESASTNQTSMYLCASFRPGGPGELFFGEGSRLTVL.

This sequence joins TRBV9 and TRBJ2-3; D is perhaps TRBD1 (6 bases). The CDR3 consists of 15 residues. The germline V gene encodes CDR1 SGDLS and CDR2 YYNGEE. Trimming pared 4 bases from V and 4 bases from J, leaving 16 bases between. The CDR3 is CASSPYNGGADTQYF. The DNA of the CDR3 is TGTGCCAGCAGCCCCTACAATGGGGGCGCAGATACGCAGTATTTT.

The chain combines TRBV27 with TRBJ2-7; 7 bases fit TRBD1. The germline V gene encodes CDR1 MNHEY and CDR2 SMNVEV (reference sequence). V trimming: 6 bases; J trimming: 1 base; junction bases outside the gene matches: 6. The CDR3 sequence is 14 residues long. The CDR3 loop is CASRKDRVSYEQYF. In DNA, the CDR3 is TGTGCCAGCAGAAAAGACAGGGTGTCCTACGAGCAGTACTTC.

The DNA of the CDR3 is TGTGCCAGCAGTGATTTCCTCGGCGAGCAGTACTTC. Its protein is CASSDFLGEQYF. The rearrangement uses TRBV12-3 or TRBV12-4 and TRBJ2-7; D remains unclear. This CDR3 region has 12 residues. V lost 5 bases, J lost 6 bases, and 11 bases lay in between.

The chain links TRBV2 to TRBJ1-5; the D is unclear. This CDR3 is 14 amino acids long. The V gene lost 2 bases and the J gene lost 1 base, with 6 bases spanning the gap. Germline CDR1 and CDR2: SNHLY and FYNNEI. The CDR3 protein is CASSEIRSNQPQHF. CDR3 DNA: TGTGCCAGCAGTGAAATCAGAAGCAATCAGCCCCAGCATTTT.

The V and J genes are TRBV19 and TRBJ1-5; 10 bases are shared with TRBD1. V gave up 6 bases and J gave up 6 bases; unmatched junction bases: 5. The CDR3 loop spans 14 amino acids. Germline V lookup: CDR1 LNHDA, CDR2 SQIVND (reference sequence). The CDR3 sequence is CASRGTGAAQPQHF. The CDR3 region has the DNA TGTGCCAGTAGAGGGACAGGGGCCGCTCAGCCCCAGCATTTT.

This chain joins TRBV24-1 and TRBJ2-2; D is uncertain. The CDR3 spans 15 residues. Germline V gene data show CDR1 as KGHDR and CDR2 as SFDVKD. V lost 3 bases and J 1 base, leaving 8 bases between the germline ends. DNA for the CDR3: TGTGCCACCAGTGATGTTAGAAAGAACACCGGGGAGCTGTTTTTT. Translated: CATSDVRKNTGELFF.

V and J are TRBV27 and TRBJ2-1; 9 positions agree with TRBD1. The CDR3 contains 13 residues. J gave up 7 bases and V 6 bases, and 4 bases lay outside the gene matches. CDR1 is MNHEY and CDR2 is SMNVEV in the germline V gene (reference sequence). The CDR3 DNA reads TGTGCCAGCAGCGACAGGGGGGGGAATGAGCAGTTCTTC. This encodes CASSDRGGNEQFF.

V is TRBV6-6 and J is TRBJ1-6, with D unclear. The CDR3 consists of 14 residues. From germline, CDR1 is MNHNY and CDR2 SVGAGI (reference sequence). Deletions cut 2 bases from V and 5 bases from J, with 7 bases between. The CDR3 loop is CASSYRQDNSPLHF. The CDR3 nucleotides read TGTGCCAGCAGTTACAGGCAGGATAATTCACCCCTCCACTTT.

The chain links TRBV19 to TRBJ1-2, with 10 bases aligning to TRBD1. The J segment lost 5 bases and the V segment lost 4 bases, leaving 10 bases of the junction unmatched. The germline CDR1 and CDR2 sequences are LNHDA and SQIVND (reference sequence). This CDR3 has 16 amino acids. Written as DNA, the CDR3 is TGTGCCAGTAGTACCCGGACAGGGGGTAGTAGGTATGGCTACACCTTC. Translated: CASSTRTGGSRYGYTF.

CDR3 nucleotide sequence: TGTGCCAGCTCACCACCCGGACACAGGACCTTCCGTGGAAACACCATATATTTT. Amino acids: CASSPPGHRTFRGNTIYF. V and J are TRBV18 and TRBJ1-3, with D perhaps TRBD1 (5 bases). V lost 0 bases and J 3 bases, leaving 18 bases between the germline ends. Germline CDR1 reads KGHSH; CDR2 reads LQKENI. CDR3 size: 18 residues.

CDR3 in DNA: TGCAGCGTTTACGGAGTCGGGAGCTCCTACGAGCAGTACTTC. The encoded protein is CSVYGVGSSYEQYF. This rearrangement joins TRBV29-1 to TRBJ2-7; the D gene is possibly TRBD2 (6 bases). Germline assignment: CDR1 SQVTM and CDR2 ANQGSEA. The CDR3 covers 14 residues. V shed 5 bases and J shed 0 bases, with 14 bases lying between them.

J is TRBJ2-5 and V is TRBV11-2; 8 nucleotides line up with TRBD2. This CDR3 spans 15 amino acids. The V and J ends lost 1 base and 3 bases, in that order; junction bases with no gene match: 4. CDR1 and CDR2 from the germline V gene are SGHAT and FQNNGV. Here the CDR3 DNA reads TGTGCCAGCAGCTTAGCCGGGACTAGAAAAGAGACCCAGTACTTC. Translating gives CASSLAGTRKETQYF.

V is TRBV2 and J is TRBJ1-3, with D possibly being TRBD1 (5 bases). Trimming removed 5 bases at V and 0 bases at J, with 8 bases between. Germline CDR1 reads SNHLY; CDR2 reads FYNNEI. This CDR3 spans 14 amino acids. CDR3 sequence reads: CASSPDSSGNTIYF. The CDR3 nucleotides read TGTGCCAGCAGTCCCGACAGCTCTGGAAACACCATATATTTT.

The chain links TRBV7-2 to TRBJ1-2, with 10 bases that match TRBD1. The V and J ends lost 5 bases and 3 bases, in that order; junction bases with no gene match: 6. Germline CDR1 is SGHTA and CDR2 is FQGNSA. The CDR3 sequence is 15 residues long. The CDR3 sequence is CASSTSTGGDYGYTF. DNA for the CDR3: TGTGCCAGCAGCACGTCGACAGGGGGCGACTATGGCTACACCTTC. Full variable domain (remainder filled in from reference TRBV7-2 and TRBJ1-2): GAGVSQSPSNKVTEKGKDVELRCDPISGHTALYWYRQSLGQGLEFLIYFQGNSAPDKSGLPSDRFSAERTGGSVSTLTIQRTQQEDSAVYLCASSTSTGGDYGYTFGSGTRLTVV.

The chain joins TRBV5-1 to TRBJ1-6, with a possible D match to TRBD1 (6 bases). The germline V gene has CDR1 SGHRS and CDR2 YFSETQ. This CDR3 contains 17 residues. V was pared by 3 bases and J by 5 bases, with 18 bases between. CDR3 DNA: TGCGCCAGCAGCTCTCAGGGGAGGGGGTCGGATAATTCACCCCTCCACTTT. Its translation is CASSSQGRGSDNSPLHF.

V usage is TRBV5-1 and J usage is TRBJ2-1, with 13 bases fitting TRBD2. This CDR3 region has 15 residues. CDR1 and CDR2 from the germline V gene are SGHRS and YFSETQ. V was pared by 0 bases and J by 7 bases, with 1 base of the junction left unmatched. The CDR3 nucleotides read TGCGCCAGCAGCTTGGCACTAGCGGGGGGGAATGAGCAGTTCTTC. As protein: CASSLALAGGNEQFF.

CDR3 nucleotide sequence: TGTGCCAGCAGCTCAACGTCAGACAGGGGGCGGCCGATGGCCTACAATGAGCAGTTCTTC. Protein: CASSSTSDRGRPMAYNEQFF. The genes are TRBV9 and TRBJ2-1, with 10 bases that match TRBD1. CDR1 is SGDLS, CDR2 YYNGEE, per germline. This CDR3 spans 20 amino acids. The V gene end was trimmed by 4 bases and the J gene end by 2 bases; junction bases not matched to a gene: 18.

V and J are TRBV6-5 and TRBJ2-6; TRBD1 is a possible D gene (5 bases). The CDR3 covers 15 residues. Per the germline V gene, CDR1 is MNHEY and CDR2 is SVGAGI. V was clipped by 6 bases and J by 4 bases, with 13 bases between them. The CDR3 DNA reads TGTGCCAGCAGAGACAGAGCTGCGGGGGCCAACGTCCTGACTTTC. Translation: CASRDRAAGANVLTF.

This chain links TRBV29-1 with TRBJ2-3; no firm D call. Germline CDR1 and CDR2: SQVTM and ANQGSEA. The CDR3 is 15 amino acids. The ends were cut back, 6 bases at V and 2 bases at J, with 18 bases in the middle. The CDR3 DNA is TGCAGCGTGTTGATTTATCTAGACCCCACAGATACGCAGTATTTT. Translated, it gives CSVLIYLDPTDTQYF.

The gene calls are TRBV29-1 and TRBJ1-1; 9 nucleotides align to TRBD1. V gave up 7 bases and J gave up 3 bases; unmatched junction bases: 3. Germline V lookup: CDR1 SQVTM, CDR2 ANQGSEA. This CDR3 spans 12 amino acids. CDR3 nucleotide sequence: TGCAGCGGGGACAGGGACGACACTGAAGCTTTCTTT. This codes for CSGDRDDTEAFF.

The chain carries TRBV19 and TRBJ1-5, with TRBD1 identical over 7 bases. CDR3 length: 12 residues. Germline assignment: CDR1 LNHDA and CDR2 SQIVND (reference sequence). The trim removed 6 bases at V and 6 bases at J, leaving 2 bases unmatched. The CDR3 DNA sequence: TGTGCCAGTAGGACAGGGACTCAGCCCCAGCATTTT. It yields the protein CASRTGTQPQHF.

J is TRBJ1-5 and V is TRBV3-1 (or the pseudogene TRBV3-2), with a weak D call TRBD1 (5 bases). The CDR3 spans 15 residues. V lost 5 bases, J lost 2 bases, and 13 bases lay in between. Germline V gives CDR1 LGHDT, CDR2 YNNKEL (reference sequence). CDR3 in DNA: TGTGCCAGCAGCTCTAGTGGGGCAGGCAATCAGCCCCAGCATTTT. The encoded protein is CASSSSGAGNQPQHF.